The 23 T cell receptor beta chains below were found in one sample sequenced in a study of a mutant IDH1 vaccine in newly diagnosed glioma. Described time point: baseline, week 1 (first vaccination visit). Regarding treatment: pre-vaccination baseline after standard-of-care therapy. Using immunoSEQ multiplex PCR, the repertoire was profiled, and TCRdb retains in-frame clones only, with some absent. In the table there are about 21,000 clones, approximately 85% of which are singletons. The sequences come from PBMCs, collected from a glioma patient treated with radiotherapy, temozolomide or both. These receptors were taken from a man in his forties with glioma.

The rearrangement links TRBV9 to TRBJ1-1; tentatively, D is TRBD1 (5 bases). The CDR3 spans 13 residues. The ends were cut back, 8 bases at V and 1 base at J, with 12 bases in the middle. Germline lookup yields CDR1 SGDLS and CDR2 YYNGEE. The CDR3 protein is CASKGSENTEAFF. CDR3 sequence (DNA): TGTGCCAGTAAGGGGAGTGAGAACACTGAAGCTTTCTTT. The whole variable domain, remainder taken from reference TRBV9 and TRBJ1-1, is DSGVTQTPKHLITATGQRVTLRCSPRSGDLSVYWYQQSLDQGLQFLIQYYNGEERAKGNILERFSAQQFPDLHSELNLSSLELGDSALYFCASKGSENTEAFFGQGTRLTVV.

The chain combines TRBV14 with TRBJ1-3, with D unresolved. From germline, CDR1 is SGHDN and CDR2 FVKESK. Trimming stripped 2 bases from V and 1 base from J, with 9 bases between. The length of the CDR3 is 15 residues. As DNA, the CDR3 is TGTGCCAGCAGCCAAATCACAGCTTCTGGAAACACCATATATTTT. Translated, it gives CASSQITASGNTIYF.

The rearrangement uses TRBV5-6 and TRBJ1-1; 7 bases align to TRBD1. Germline-derived CDR1 and CDR2 are SGHDT and YYEEEE. The CDR3 is made up of 16 amino acids. V dropped 2 bases and J dropped 2; count of bases not matched to a gene: 9. The CDR3 protein is CASSFGAGGGNTEAFF. DNA for the CDR3: TGTGCCAGCAGCTTCGGGGCAGGGGGAGGCAACACTGAAGCTTTCTTT.

The chain employs TRBV6-1 and TRBJ1-1; TRBD1 matches at 10 bases. This CDR3 has 15 residues. Germline V gene lookup returns CDR1 MNHNS and CDR2 SASEGT. Trimming removed 7 bases from V and 5 bases from J; junction bases left unmatched: 10. CDR3: CASIPPGQGSTEAFF. The CDR3 bases are TGTGCCAGCATCCCTCCGGGACAGGGGTCGACTGAAGCTTTCTTT.

The V call is TRBV29-1, the J call TRBJ2-2; tentatively, D is TRBD2 (5 bases). Per germline, CDR1 SQVTM and CDR2 ANQGSEA. V was cut by 3 bases and J by 4 bases, with 15 bases left in between. CDR3 length: 15 residues. The CDR3 DNA follows: TGCAGCGTTGAGGGAGCCCCCTATGGCACCGGGGAGCTGTTTTTT. It encodes CSVEGAPYGTGELFF.

This chain joins TRBV7-6 and TRBJ1-1, with D tentatively TRBD1 (6 bases). The CDR3 is made up of 15 amino acids. Germline V gene sequence: CDR1 SGHVS, CDR2 FNYEAQ. Trimming left V 4 bases short and J 4 bases short, with 16 bases between. The CDR3 DNA reads TGTGCCAGCAGCTCCGGACAGCGCCGGGGCACTGAAGCTTTCTTT. This encodes CASSSGQRRGTEAFF.

This clone was seen just once. CDR3 DNA sequence: TGTGCCAGCGCCTCGGGGACCGAGCCCCGAAAACTGTTTTTT. This sequence encodes CASASGTEPRKLFF. The chain joins TRBV6-5 to TRBJ1-4; the D gene is possibly TRBD1 (5 bases). In germline, CDR1 is MNHEY, CDR2 SVGAGI. There are 14 residues in the CDR3. The germline V and J ends were trimmed by 8 bases and 10 bases, with 20 bases remaining between them.

The chain's CDR3 is CASSFTVGQGMGAFF. CDR3 coding DNA: TGTGCCAGCAGTTTTACCGTAGGACAGGGGATGGGAGCTTTCTTT. The genes are TRBV6-6 and TRBJ1-1; 9 positions match TRBD1. The CDR3 has 15 residues. Germline trimming cut 4 bases from V and 10 bases from J; bases unmatched to any gene: 13. CDR1 MNHNY and CDR2 SVGAGI come from the germline V gene (reference sequence).

The chain is built from TRBV5-1 and TRBJ1-1; a weak D match, TRBD1 (5 bases). Trimming shortened V by 6 bases and J by 3 bases, and 24 bases separated the two germline ends. The CDR3 consists of 17 residues. Germline loops: CDR1 SGHRS, CDR2 YFSETQ. Here the CDR3 reads CASTPGWGSLRDTEAFF. As DNA, the CDR3 is TGCGCCAGCACCCCCGGTTGGGGGAGCCTTCGGGACACTGAAGCTTTCTTT.

V and J are TRBV5-1 and TRBJ2-7; 7 positions agree with TRBD1. Unmatched junction bases numbered 19, after V lost 4 bases and J lost 3 bases. CDR1 SGHRS and CDR2 YFSETQ come from the germline V gene. The CDR3 is made up of 18 amino acids. The CDR3 region is CASSVRQGEWRARYEQYV. Here the CDR3 DNA reads TGCGCCAGCAGCGTAAGACAGGGAGAGTGGCGAGCTCGCTACGAGCAGTACGTC.

V is TRBV27 and J is TRBJ2-5, with 9 bases aligning to TRBD1. Germline lookup yields CDR1 MNHEY and CDR2 SMNVEV (reference sequence). The CDR3 runs 16 residues. V gave up 3 bases and J gave up 2 bases; unmatched junction bases: 7. CDR3 nucleotide sequence: TGTGCCAGCAGTTTGAAATACAGGGGGCCGCAAGAGACCCAGTACTTC. As protein: CASSLKYRGPQETQYF.

V gene TRBV10-1 combines with J gene TRBJ1-1; no definite D call. Trimming took off 3 bases at V and 1 base at J, with 15 bases between the two ends. Per germline, CDR1 WNHNN and CDR2 SYGVQD (reference sequence). This CDR3 spans 16 amino acids. The CDR3 DNA is TGCGCCAGCAGTGACTCGGCGGCACCGGGGAACACTGAAGCTTTCTTT. It yields the protein CASSDSAAPGNTEAFF.

The chain carries TRBV4-2 and TRBJ2-6; TRBD1 or TRBD2 may be the D gene (5 bases each). This CDR3 has 15 residues. Trimming took 0 bases from V and 2 from J, leaving 5 bases between them. Germline CDR1 reads LGHNA; CDR2 reads YNFKEQ. CDR3 coding DNA: TGTGCCAGCAGCCAAGAGGGGGCTGGGGCCAACGTCCTGACTTTC. This codes for CASSQEGAGANVLTF.

This sequence joins TRBV15 and TRBJ2-6; either TRBD1 or TRBD2 may supply D (5 bases each). V was clipped by 0 bases and J by 0 bases, with 6 bases between them. The CDR3 is 16 residues long. CDR1 is LNHNV, CDR2 YYDKDF, per germline (reference sequence). The CDR3 DNA reads as TGTGCCACCAGCAGAGACGGGGCCTCTGGGGCCAACGTCCTGACTTTC. Translated: CATSRDGASGANVLTF. Based on the CDR3 plus reference TRBV15 and TRBJ2-6, the full variable domain is DAMVIQNPRYQVTQFGKPVTLSCSQTLNHNVMYWYQQKSSQAPKLLFHYYDKDFNNEADTPDNFQSRRPNTSFCFLDIRSPGLGDTAMYLCATSRDGASGANVLTFGAGSRLTVL.

The CDR3 nucleotides read TGCGCCAGCAGCTCCCAACCCGGACTTTTAAACACTGAAGCTTTCTTT. It encodes CASSSQPGLLNTEAFF. The chain employs TRBV5-1 and TRBJ1-1; D not resolved. Deletions cut 3 bases from V and 2 bases from J, with 17 bases between. This CDR3 is 16 amino acids long. Germline CDR1 SGHRS, CDR2 YFSETQ. Full variable domain (remainder filled in from reference TRBV5-1 and TRBJ1-1): KAGVTQTPRYLIKTRGQQVTLSCSPISGHRSVSWYQQTPGQGLQFLFEYFSETQRNKGNFPGRFSGRQFSNSRSEMNVSTLELGDSALYLCASSSQPGLLNTEAFFGQGTRLTVV.

The chain employs TRBV19 and TRBJ2-5, with TRBD2 as a possible D gene (6 bases). Germline values: CDR1 LNHDA, CDR2 SQIVND (reference sequence). Trimming removed 4 bases at V and 2 bases at J, with 17 bases between. CDR3 length equals 16 residues. The CDR3 sequence: CASSKGWSGLQETQYF. The DNA for the CDR3 is TGTGCCAGTAGTAAGGGGTGGAGCGGGTTACAAGAGACCCAGTACTTC.

The rearrangement uses TRBV7-2 and TRBJ2-3; 9 bases line up with TRBD2. With V trimmed by 11 bases and J by 0 bases, 6 bases remained unmatched. This CDR3 has 14 residues. Per the germline V gene, CDR1 is SGHTA and CDR2 is FQGNSA. This CDR3 reads CASRGGLSTDTQYF. CDR3 coding DNA: TGTGCCTCGCGGGGGGGCCTTAGCACAGATACGCAGTATTTT.

This chain uses TRBV5-1 with TRBJ1-6, with TRBD1 matching over 9 bases. Germline-derived CDR1 and CDR2 are SGHRS and YFSETQ. Trimming took 0 bases from V and 8 from J; bases not matched to a gene: 3. The CDR3 contains 15 residues. CDR3 nucleotides: TGCGCCAGCAGCTTGGTGGGGGACAGGGATTCACCCCTCCACTTT. It encodes CASSLVGDRDSPLHF. Based on the CDR3 plus reference TRBV5-1 and TRBJ1-6, the full variable domain is KAGVTQTPRYLIKTRGQQVTLSCSPISGHRSVSWYQQTPGQGLQFLFEYFSETQRNKGNFPGRFSGRQFSNSRSEMNVSTLELGDSALYLCASSLVGDRDSPLHFGNGTRLTVT.

V is TRBV4-2 and J is TRBJ1-4; no firm D call. The CDR3 is 17 residues long. Per germline, CDR1 LGHNA and CDR2 YNFKEQ. Trimming left V 0 bases short and J 7 bases short, with 18 bases between. The DNA of the CDR3 is TGTGCCAGCAGCCAAGATCCCACCTTAGGACGAGCTGAAAAACTGTTTTTT. Translated, it gives CASSQDPTLGRAEKLFF.

By sample share, this clone is medium-sized. This sequence joins TRBV4-1 and TRBJ1-2; D unclear. Trimming left V 4 bases short and J 6 bases short, with 15 bases between. The CDR3 consists of 14 residues. CDR1 and CDR2 (germline): MGHRA, YSYEKL. The CDR3 region is CASSLGLEGDGYTF. The CDR3 nucleotides are TGCGCCAGCAGCCTGGGGTTGGAAGGCGATGGCTACACCTTC.

This chain uses TRBV28 with TRBJ1-3, with D unresolved. The CDR3 loop spans 14 amino acids. V dropped 6 bases and J dropped 3 bases, with 12 bases sitting between them. Germline values: CDR1 MDHEN, CDR2 SYDVKM. The CDR3 DNA reads as TGTGCCAGCAGCTCCCAGACGTATGGAAACACCATATATTTT. It is translated as CASSSQTYGNTIYF.

This chain joins TRBV10-3 and TRBJ2-5; 7 bases agree with TRBD2. The CDR3 has 14 residues. Germline CDR1 and CDR2: ENHRY and SYGVKD. V shed 5 bases, J shed 2 bases, and the junction held 5 bases outside the gene matches. The CDR3 protein is CAISPGEGQETQYF. Here the CDR3 DNA reads TGTGCCATCAGTCCGGGGGAGGGACAAGAGACCCAGTACTTC.

The V and J genes are TRBV4-3 and TRBJ2-2; perhaps TRBD2 as D (6 bases). The CDR3 is made up of 16 amino acids. CDR1 and CDR2 from the germline V gene are LGHNA and YSLEER. Trimming stripped 1 base from V and 6 bases from J, with 15 bases between. Written as DNA, the CDR3 is TGCGCCAGCAGCCAAGTCGTCGTATGGGGGGCCGGGGAGCTGTTTTTT. Residues: CASSQVVVWGAGELFF.